One sample yielded the 20 T cell receptor beta chains listed below, sequenced in a study of blood T cell repertoires in COVID-19. The repertoire was sequenced with immunoSEQ multiplex PCR; TCRdb's copy has only in-frame clones and lacks some. Of tens of thousands of clones listed, around 82% are singletons. Sequencing input: peripheral blood. These receptors originate from a man in his fifties or sixties with acute or convalescent COVID-19.

The J gene is TRBJ2-5, the V gene TRBV5-6, with 10 bases lining up with TRBD2. Germline trimming cut 2 bases from V and 1 base from J; bases unmatched to any gene: 2. This CDR3 spans 15 amino acids. CDR1 and CDR2 from the germline V gene are SGHDT and YYEEEE. The CDR3 loop is CASSLLAGLQETQYF. The CDR3, as DNA: TGTGCCAGCAGCTTACTAGCGGGGCTCCAAGAGACCCAGTACTTC.

This chain uses TRBV5-1 with TRBJ2-5, with a possible D match to TRBD2 (5 bases). The germline V gene has CDR1 SGHRS and CDR2 YFSETQ. CDR3 length: 18 residues. Trimming stripped 0 bases from V and 2 bases from J, with 20 bases between. The CDR3 reads CASSLVPGTAGRQETQYF. CDR3 DNA: TGCGCCAGCAGCTTGGTTCCGGGAACGGCGGGTCGGCAAGAGACCCAGTACTTC.

This clone has a handful of counts. The chain employs TRBV2 and TRBJ1-1; D is uncertain. Germline values: CDR1 SNHLY, CDR2 FYNNEI. This CDR3 comprises 11 residues. V was clipped by 7 bases and J by 2 bases, with 5 bases between them. The CDR3 DNA is TGTGCCAGCACAGGAAACACTGAAGCTTTCTTT. Translated: CASTGNTEAFF.

The rearrangement uses TRBV7-3 and TRBJ2-3; 7 positions agree with TRBD2. The CDR3 covers 17 residues. The J segment lost 1 base and the V segment lost 5 bases, leaving 12 bases of the junction unmatched. CDR1 is SGHTA, CDR2 FQGTGA, per germline. The CDR3 protein is CASSPQAAGPRTDTQYF. The CDR3 region has the DNA TGTGCCAGCAGCCCGCAGGCAGCGGGGCCTCGCACAGATACGCAGTATTTT. Full variable domain (rest looked up from reference TRBV7-3 and TRBJ2-3): GAGVSQTPSNKVTEKGKYVELRCDPISGHTALYWYRQSLGQGPEFLIYFQGTGAADDSGLPNDRFFAVRPEGSVSTLKIQRTERGDSAVYLCASSPQAAGPRTDTQYFGPGTRLTVL.

V gene TRBV7-9 combines with J gene TRBJ1-1; D ambiguous. The CDR3 extends over 16 amino acids. The V end was cut by 2 bases, the J end by 4 bases, with 17 bases between. Germline CDR1 and CDR2: SEHNR and FQNEAQ (reference sequence). The CDR3 loop reads CASSLLGGRPTTEAFF. The CDR3 coding sequence is TGTGCCAGCAGCTTATTAGGAGGCAGGCCGACCACTGAAGCTTTCTTT.

V gene TRBV3-1 (or the pseudogene TRBV3-2) combines with J gene TRBJ2-1, with TRBD2 identical over 11 bases. CDR3 length equals 15 residues. V gave up 4 bases and J gave up 5 bases; unmatched junction bases: 4. CDR1 and CDR2 from the germline V gene are LGHDT and YNNKEL (reference sequence). The CDR3 is CASSPLAGGHNEQFF. CDR3 bases: TGTGCCAGCAGCCCTCTAGCGGGGGGTCACAATGAGCAGTTCTTC.

This clone occurred a few times. V usage is TRBV18 and J usage is TRBJ2-6; 11 bases map to TRBD1. V shed 1 base and J 0 bases; nucleotides not matched to a gene: 2. In germline, CDR1 is KGHSH, CDR2 LQKENI. The CDR3 spans 18 residues. As DNA, the CDR3 is TGTGCCAGCTCACCACGGGGGACAGGGGGCTCTGGGGCCAACGTCCTGACTTTC. It encodes CASSPRGTGGSGANVLTF.

This chain links TRBV6-5 with TRBJ2-3; a possible D gene is TRBD2 (7 bases). Germline-derived CDR1 and CDR2 are MNHEY and SVGAGI. This CDR3 is 15 amino acids long. The germline V and J ends were trimmed by 0 bases and 4 bases, with 11 bases remaining between them. CDR3 sequence reads: CASSYSSGGSDTQYF. In DNA form, the CDR3 reads TGTGCCAGCAGTTACTCTTCGGGGGGCTCAGATACGCAGTATTTT.

J is TRBJ1-2 and V is TRBV9; tentatively, D is TRBD1 (6 bases). Germline CDR1 SGDLS, CDR2 YYNGEE. Trimming took 0 bases from V and 0 from J, leaving 9 bases between them. The CDR3 length is 15 residues. The CDR3 loop is CASSVAGQANYGYTF. For the CDR3, the DNA is TGTGCCAGCAGCGTAGCGGGACAAGCTAACTATGGCTACACCTTC.

This chain joins TRBV10-1 and TRBJ2-7; 8 nucleotides line up with TRBD1. J gave up 9 bases and V 7 bases, and 20 bases lay outside the gene matches. Germline V gene lookup returns CDR1 WNHNN and CDR2 SYGVQD (reference sequence). The CDR3 contains 16 residues. The CDR3 spells CASTRGMSGQGIWQYF. In DNA, the CDR3 is TGCGCCAGCACCAGGGGTATGTCCGGACAGGGAATATGGCAGTACTTC.

The chain carries TRBV18 and TRBJ1-5, with 8 bases identical to TRBD1. Germline lookup yields CDR1 KGHSH and CDR2 LQKENI. CDR3 length: 16 residues. Germline trimming cut 4 bases from V and 0 bases from J; bases unmatched to any gene: 5. The chain's CDR3 is CASSRRDRNSNQPQHF. CDR3 coding DNA: TGTGCCAGCTCACGCCGGGACAGGAATAGCAATCAGCCCCAGCATTTT.

The chain employs TRBV6-5 and TRBJ1-5; D uncertain. Germline CDR1 reads MNHEY; CDR2 reads SVGAGI. This CDR3 is 14 amino acids long. Deletions cut 8 bases from V and 2 bases from J, with 13 bases between. CDR3 in amino acids: CASGAGGGNQPQHF. The CDR3 coding sequence is TGTGCCAGCGGAGCGGGTGGAGGCAATCAGCCCCAGCATTTT.

This clone was found once. V and J are TRBV5-6 and TRBJ1-2; D is unresolved. Germline V lookup: CDR1 SGHDT, CDR2 YYEEEE. Trimming took 0 bases from V and 1 from J, leaving 10 bases between them. The CDR3 consists of 15 residues. CDR3 in amino acids: CASSLVLNFNYGYTF. CDR3 nucleotides: TGTGCCAGCAGCTTGGTCCTCAACTTTAACTATGGCTACACCTTC.

The table lists this clone with a count of one. Other DNA variants within this sample encode the same CDR3. The genes are TRBV5-1 and TRBJ2-2; D may be TRBD2 (5 bases). Trimming removed 0 bases from V and 4 bases from J, with 10 bases in between. CDR1 is SGHRS, CDR2 YFSETQ, per germline. CDR3 size: 15 residues. DNA for the CDR3: TGCGCCAGCAGCTTGGCGGCTGAGGGCACCGGGGAGCTGTTTTTT. The encoded protein is CASSLAAEGTGELFF.

The chain joins TRBV10-3 to TRBJ1-5; D gene unclear. The CDR3 runs 15 residues. Trimming pared 0 bases from V and 0 bases from J, leaving 6 bases between. Germline V gives CDR1 ENHRY, CDR2 SYGVKD. CDR3 amino acids: CAISESQISNQPQHF. CDR3 coding DNA: TGTGCCATCAGTGAGTCCCAAATTAGCAATCAGCCCCAGCATTTT.

This chain uses TRBV11-2 with TRBJ1-2; 7 bases align to TRBD1. J lost 8 bases, V lost 5 bases, and 8 bases had no gene match. The germline CDR1 and CDR2 sequences are SGHAT and FQNNGV. This CDR3 is built from 13 residues. The CDR3 DNA reads as TGTGCCAGCAGCCAAACTCCGGGACAGGGCTACACCTTC. This codes for CASSQTPGQGYTF.

This clone was recorded once. The CDR3 coding sequence is TGTGCCACCAGCAGAGATTACAGGACGGGTTCCTACGAGCAGTACTTC. It translates to CATSRDYRTGSYEQYF. This chain links TRBV15 with TRBJ2-7; D is perhaps TRBD1 (5 bases). There are 16 residues in the CDR3. Germline loops: CDR1 LNHNV, CDR2 YYDKDF (reference sequence). The V gene lost 0 bases and the J gene lost 1 base, with 13 bases spanning the gap. Full variable domain (outside the CDR3, taken from reference TRBV15 and TRBJ2-7): DAMVIQNPRYQVTQFGKPVTLSCSQTLNHNVMYWYQQKSSQAPKLLFHYYDKDFNNEADTPDNFQSRRPNTSFCFLDIRSPGLGDTAMYLCATSRDYRTGSYEQYFGPGTRLTVT.

The chain has TRBV2 and TRBJ1-6, with D possibly TRBD1 on 5 matching bases. Germline V gives CDR1 SNHLY, CDR2 FYNNEI. There are 15 residues in the CDR3. Trimming removed 2 bases at V and 6 bases at J, with 11 bases between. CDR3 DNA sequence: TGTGCCAGCAGTGAAAGCCAGGGAGGTAATTCACCCCTCCACTTT. Translating it yields CASSESQGGNSPLHF.

In its sample, this clone was seen once. The chain links TRBV12-5 to TRBJ2-1; D call uncertain. The CDR3 consists of 12 residues. Trimming took off 2 bases at V and 3 bases at J, with 2 bases between the two ends. Looked up from germline, CDR1 is LGHNT and CDR2 is FRNRAP. The CDR3 DNA reads TGTGCTAGTGGTTTGCACTACAATGAGCAGTTCTTC. Amino acids: CASGLHYNEQFF.

The V gene is TRBV18, the J gene TRBJ1-2; 9 positions match TRBD1. The CDR3 extends over 16 amino acids. V trimming: 5 bases; J trimming: 4 bases; junction bases outside the gene matches: 11. Germline assignment: CDR1 KGHSH and CDR2 LQKENI. CDR3 DNA sequence: TGTGCCAGCTCAACGACCGAACAGGGGGCAAGCTATGGCTACACCTTC. Its protein product is CASSTTEQGASYGYTF. Using reference TRBV18 and TRBJ1-2 for the parts outside the CDR3, the full variable domain is NAGVMQNPRHLVRRRGQEARLRCSPMKGHSHVYWYRQLPEEGLKFMVYLQKENIIDESGMPKERFSAEFPKEGPSILRIQQVVRGDSAAYFCASSTTEQGASYGYTFGSGTRLTVV.